The sequence of this T cell receptor beta chain was determined in a study of T cell repertoires in cytomegalovirus infection (dated by TCRdb to between 2017 and 2020). Looking at the study overall: Donor HLA type was relevant to the analysis, as public TCR beta signatures indicated carriage of CMV infection together with the matching HLA type.

Sequencing used an Illumina HiSeq 1500. Through fastp at Q25 and MiXCR, TCRdb rebuilt clones from the public reads, retaining in-frame beta chains. CDR3 protein sequences are deduplicated, and each keeps its most common genes and DNA. This sample gives 90,000 to 130,000 distinct CDR3 sequences in total; about a tenth of them show up just once. Roughly 31% of the sample lies in the top ten. A remark on this clonotype: What this receptor recognizes is not known. Base qualities are missing; no much larger clone stands one base away.

Beyond this particular receptor, the publication reports: In the ex vivo response, HLA-C-restricted CMV-specific TCR beta clonotypes were dominant, and in two of eight donors the single most frequent clonotype came from this HLA-C-restricted group. In both this cohort and an independent 352-donor cohort, the cumulative frequency of public TCR beta family members distinguished carriers of CMV infection plus the relevant HLA type.

CDR1 and CDR2 were assigned from the germline V gene (reference sequence) as SGHNT and YYREEE. Spanning cysteine to phenylalanine, the CDR3 consists of 16 amino acids. Of the read, only the CDR3 DNA is kept; its 48 bases are in frame from base 1. V loses 2 bases, J loses 2 bases, and the germline ends lie 11 bases apart. Sequencing was performed on PBMCs, sequenced either directly or after in vitro stimulation (not recorded which). The receptor's source is a human donor in good health (CMV status not recorded). Some clones in this sample may be carry-over from other donors' samples. The chain joins TRBV5-4 to TRBJ2-6, with an unclear D gene assignment. The DNA sequence reads TGTGCCAGCAGCTTACCTCAGGCCCCTGGGGCCAACGTCCTGACTTTC. Its product reads: CASSLPQAPGANVLTF.